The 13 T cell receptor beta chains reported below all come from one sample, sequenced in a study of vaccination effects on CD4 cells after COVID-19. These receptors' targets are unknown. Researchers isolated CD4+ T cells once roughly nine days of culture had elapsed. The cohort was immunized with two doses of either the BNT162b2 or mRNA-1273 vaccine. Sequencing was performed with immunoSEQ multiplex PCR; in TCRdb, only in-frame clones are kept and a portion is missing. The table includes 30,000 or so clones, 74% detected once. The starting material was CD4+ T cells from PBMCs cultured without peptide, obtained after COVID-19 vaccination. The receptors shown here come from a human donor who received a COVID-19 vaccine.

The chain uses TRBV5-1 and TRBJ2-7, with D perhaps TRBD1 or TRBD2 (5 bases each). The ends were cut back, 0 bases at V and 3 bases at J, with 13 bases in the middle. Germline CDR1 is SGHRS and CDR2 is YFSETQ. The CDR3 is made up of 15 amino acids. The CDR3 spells CASSLASGTYYEQYF. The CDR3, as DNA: TGCGCCAGCAGCTTGGCCTCGGGGACCTACTACGAGCAGTACTTC.

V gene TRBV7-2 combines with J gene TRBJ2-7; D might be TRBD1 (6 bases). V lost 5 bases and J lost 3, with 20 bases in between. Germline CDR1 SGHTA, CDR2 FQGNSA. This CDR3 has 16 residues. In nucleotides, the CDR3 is TGTGCCAGCAGCAAACCCCTCCGGGACAACTACTACGAGCAGTACTTC. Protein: CASSKPLRDNYYEQYF.

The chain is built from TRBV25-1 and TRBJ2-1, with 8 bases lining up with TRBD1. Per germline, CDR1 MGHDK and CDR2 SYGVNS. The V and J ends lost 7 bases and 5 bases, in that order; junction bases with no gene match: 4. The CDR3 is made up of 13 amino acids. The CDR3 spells CASTGGLHNEQFF. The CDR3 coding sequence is TGTGCCAGCACAGGGGGCCTACACAATGAGCAGTTCTTC. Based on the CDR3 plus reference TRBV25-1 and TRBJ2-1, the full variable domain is EADIYQTPRYLVIGTGKKITLECSQTMGHDKMYWYQQDPGMELHLIHYSYGVNSTEKGDLSSESTVSRIRTEHFPLTLESARPSHTSQYLCASTGGLHNEQFFGPGTRLTVL.

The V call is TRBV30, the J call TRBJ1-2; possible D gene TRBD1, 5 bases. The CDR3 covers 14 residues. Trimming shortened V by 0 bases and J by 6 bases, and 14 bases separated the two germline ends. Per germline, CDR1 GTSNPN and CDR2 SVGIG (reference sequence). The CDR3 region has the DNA TGTGCCTGGAGTGTGGTCCTACTGGGGGATGGCTACACCTTC. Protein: CAWSVVLLGDGYTF.

The CDR3 sequence: CASSLDRATRGGYTF. DNA for the CDR3: TGTGCCAGCAGCTTAGACAGGGCAACTCGAGGTGGCTACACCTTC. The chain is built from TRBV7-2 and TRBJ1-2, with a tentative D call TRBD1 (6 bases). The CDR3 is 15 amino acids. Trimming removed 1 base at V and 7 bases at J, with 16 bases between. CDR1 SGHTA and CDR2 FQGNSA come from the germline V gene.

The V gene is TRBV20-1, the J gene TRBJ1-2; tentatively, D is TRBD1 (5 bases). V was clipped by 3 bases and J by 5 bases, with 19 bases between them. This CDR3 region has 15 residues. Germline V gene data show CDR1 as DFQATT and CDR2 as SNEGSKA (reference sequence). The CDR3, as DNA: TGCAGTGCTAGTGTCACTGAAGGAGGGGCATATGGCTACACCTTC. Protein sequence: CSASVTEGGAYGYTF.

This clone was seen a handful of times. The CDR3 nucleotides are TGTGCCACCAGTTCTACAGGGGGCTATGGCTACACCTTC. Translation gives CATSSTGGYGYTF. The genes are TRBV24-1 and TRBJ1-2, with TRBD1 matching 8 bases. Germline V CDR1 and CDR2: KGHDR, SFDVKD. Germline trimming cut 6 bases from V and 4 bases from J; bases unmatched to any gene: 3. The CDR3 consists of 13 residues.

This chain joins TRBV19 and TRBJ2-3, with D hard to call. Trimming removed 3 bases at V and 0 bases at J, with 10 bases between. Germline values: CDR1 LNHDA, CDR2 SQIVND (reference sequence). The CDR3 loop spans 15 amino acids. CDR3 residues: CASSMDGRSTDTQYF. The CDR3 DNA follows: TGTGCCAGTAGTATGGACGGCAGGAGCACAGATACGCAGTATTTT.

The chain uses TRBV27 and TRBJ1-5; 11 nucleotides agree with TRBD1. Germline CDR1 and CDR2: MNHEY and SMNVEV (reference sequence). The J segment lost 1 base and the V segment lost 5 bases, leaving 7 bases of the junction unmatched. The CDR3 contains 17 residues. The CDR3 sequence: CASSPGTGGPSNQPQHF. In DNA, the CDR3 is TGTGCCAGCAGTCCCGGGACAGGGGGACCGAGCAATCAGCCCCAGCATTTT.

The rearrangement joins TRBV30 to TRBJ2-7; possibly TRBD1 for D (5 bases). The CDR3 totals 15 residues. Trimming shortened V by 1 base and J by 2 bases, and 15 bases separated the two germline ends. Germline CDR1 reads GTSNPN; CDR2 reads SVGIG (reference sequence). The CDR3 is CAWSAHGAAAYEQYF. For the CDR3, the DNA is TGTGCCTGGAGTGCCCATGGGGCTGCTGCCTACGAGCAGTACTTC.

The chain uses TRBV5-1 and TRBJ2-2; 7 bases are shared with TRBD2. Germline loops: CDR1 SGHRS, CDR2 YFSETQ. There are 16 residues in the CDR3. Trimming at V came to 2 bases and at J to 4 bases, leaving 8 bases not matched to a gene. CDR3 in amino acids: CASSFQAGLVTGELFF. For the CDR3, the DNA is TGCGCCAGCAGCTTCCAAGCGGGGCTGGTCACCGGGGAGCTGTTTTTT.

The CDR3 region has the DNA TGTGCCAGCAGCCAAGATCAGGGAGGATGGAACACTGAAGCTTTCTTT. The encoded protein is CASSQDQGGWNTEAFF. The chain employs TRBV3-1 (or the pseudogene TRBV3-2) and TRBJ1-1, with D tentatively TRBD1 (5 bases). V was shortened by 0 bases and J by 1 base, with 12 bases between the two germline ends. CDR1 is LGHDT and CDR2 is YNNKEL in the germline V gene (reference sequence). The CDR3 has 16 amino acids.

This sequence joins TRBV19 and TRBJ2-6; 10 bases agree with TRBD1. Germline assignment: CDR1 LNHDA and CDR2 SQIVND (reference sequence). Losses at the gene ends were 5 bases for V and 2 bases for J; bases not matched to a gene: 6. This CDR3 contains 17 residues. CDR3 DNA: TGTGCCAGTAGTCCCAGGGACAGGGGTACTGGGGCCAACGTCCTGACTTTC. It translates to CASSPRDRGTGANVLTF.